The T cell receptor (beta chain) under discussion was sequenced for a study of early T cells in non-severe SARS-CoV-2 infection. General study points: VDJdb matching favored anti-spike CD8 responses, missing private and CD4 specificities.

MiXCR, applied by TCRdb to the 5' RACE reads, yields one record per CDR3 protein. The table shows 52,000 or so distinct CDR3 sequences, with approximately 12% occurring only once. This CDR3 comprises 13 residues. Germline CDR1 SQVTM, CDR2 ANQGSEA. Trimming stripped 7 bases from V and 5 bases from J, with 18 bases between. The count of this clonotype is one. The antigen remains undetermined. The clonotype comes from an adult who was a healthcare worker with PCR-confirmed SARS-CoV-2 infection or an uninfected control (not recorded which). The sequencing input was whole blood. The chain links TRBV29-1 to TRBJ2-7; no reliable D call. This chain's CDR3 is CSATDVEDDEQYF. In DNA, the CDR3 is TGCAGCGCCACCGACGTCGAGGACGACGAGCAGTACTTC.